What follows are 27 T cell receptor beta chains derived from one specimen sequenced in a study of cytomegalovirus exposure and HLA in healthy donors. The study ran its PCR with 60 Vbeta and 13 Jbeta primers. The repertoire was sequenced with immunoSEQ multiplex PCR; TCRdb's copy has only in-frame clones and lacks some. The table lists some 120,000 clones, 75% of them singletons. Sequenced input: PBMCs. The receptor source for this set is a woman in her forties in good health and CMV-seropositive.

The gene calls are TRBV6-5 and TRBJ1-4, with unresolved D. From germline, CDR1 is MNHEY and CDR2 SVGAGI. V lost 5 bases, J lost 13 bases, and 14 bases lay in between. The CDR3 loop spans 12 amino acids. The CDR3 DNA reads TGTGCCAGCAGTCCAACCACCACGCGACTGTTTTTT. It is translated as CASSPTTTRLFF.

In this sample, this clone turned up a few times. The chain carries TRBV4-3 and TRBJ1-4, with 7 positions matching TRBD1. After removal of 1 base from V and 7 bases from J, the junction contained 6 bases not matched to a gene. Germline CDR1 is LGHNA and CDR2 is YSLEER. The CDR3 contains 15 residues. This CDR3 is CASSQARQGGEKLFF. CDR3 sequence (DNA): TGCGCCAGCAGCCAAGCACGGCAGGGGGGTGAAAAACTGTTTTTT.

DNA of the CDR3: TGTGCCAGCAGCTTTCTAGCGGGAGAAATCCCAGAGACCCAGTACTTC. Its translation: CASSFLAGEIPETQYF. This chain uses TRBV7-9 with TRBJ2-5; 10 bases fit TRBD2. Germline V gives CDR1 SEHNR, CDR2 FQNEAQ (reference sequence). The V segment lost 3 bases and the J segment 4 bases; nucleotides outside the gene matches: 8. The CDR3 loop spans 16 amino acids.

The V call is TRBV7-9, the J call TRBJ2-7, with TRBD1 identical over 11 bases. The germline V gene encodes CDR1 SEHNR and CDR2 FQNEAQ (reference sequence). This CDR3 has 17 residues. Trimming cost V 2 bases and J 6 bases; bases outside gene matches: 12. In nucleotides, the CDR3 is TGTGCCAGCAGCTTAAAGTCCCGGGACAGGGGGTTTGTCGAGCAGTACTTC. Protein: CASSLKSRDRGFVEQYF.

This clone was observed a single time. V and J are TRBV6-6 and TRBJ1-1; D remains ambiguous. CDR3 length equals 13 residues. The V and J ends lost 7 bases and 3 bases respectively, with 12 bases between them. Per germline, CDR1 MNHNY and CDR2 SVGAGI (reference sequence). The CDR3 region is CASNHRGDTEAFF. CDR3 in DNA: TGTGCCAGCAACCACCGGGGAGACACTGAAGCTTTCTTT.

The genes are TRBV6-1 and TRBJ1-4; D is ambiguous. V was cut by 8 bases and J by 3 bases, with 10 bases left in between. CDR3 length: 13 residues. CDR1 and CDR2 from the germline V gene are MNHNS and SASEGT. The CDR3 DNA reads TGTGCCAGCCGGTCCACGGCTAATGAAAAACTGTTTTTT. This gives the protein CASRSTANEKLFF.

CDR3 coding DNA: TGTGCCTGGGAACGGGGTAGCGGACGCACAGATACGCAGTATTTT. The encoded protein is CAWERGSGRTDTQYF. The chain has TRBV30 and TRBJ2-3; TRBD2 might be the D (6 bases). The V gene lost 5 bases and the J gene lost 1 base, with 16 bases spanning the gap. The CDR3 is 15 amino acids. Germline CDR1 and CDR2: GTSNPN and SVGIG (reference sequence).

The genes are TRBV5-4 and TRBJ2-1; 7 nucleotides agree with TRBD2. This CDR3 is 13 amino acids long. Germline CDR1 SGHNT, CDR2 YYREEE (reference sequence). With 4 bases clipped from V and 8 bases from J, the junction kept 6 bases outside the gene matches. DNA of the CDR3: TGTGCCAGCAGCCCGCCCCGGGGGGATGAGCAGTTCTTC. Translating gives CASSPPRGDEQFF. Together with reference TRBV5-4 and TRBJ2-1, the CDR3 gives the full variable domain: ETGVTQSPTHLIKTRGQQVTLRCSSQSGHNTVSWYQQALGQGPQFIFQYYREEENGRGNFPPRFSGLQFPNYSSELNVNALELDDSALYLCASSPPRGDEQFFGPGTRLTVL.

The sample holds a few counts of this clone. The V and J genes are TRBV4-2 and TRBJ2-7; 12 positions match TRBD1. CDR3 length: 16 amino acids. J lost 5 bases, V lost 4 bases, and 9 bases had no gene match. The germline V gene has CDR1 LGHNA and CDR2 YNFKEQ. In DNA form, the CDR3 reads TGTGCCAGCAGCCGTCCGGGACAGGGGGCTTTCAACGAGCAGTACTTC. Translating gives CASSRPGQGAFNEQYF.

This clone was picked up one time. This chain links TRBV21-1 with TRBJ2-2; TRBD1, the table's D call, lacks a check against the DNA. TRBV21-1 is a documented pseudogene. This CDR3 comprises 22 residues. For the CDR3, the DNA is TGTGCCAGCAGCAAAAATAGGGGTTGGGCAGGGCGGTGCCTTTGGGGCACCGGGGAGCTGTTTTTT. Translation: CASSKNRGWAGRCLWGTGELFF.

The V gene is TRBV12-5, the J gene TRBJ1-5; no clear D. The V gene's germline CDR1 is LGHNT and CDR2 FRNRAP. With 1 base removed from V and 6 bases from J, the gap between germline ends came to 7 bases. The CDR3 runs 13 residues. For the CDR3, the DNA is TGTGCTAGTGGTTTGGGGGAGGGTCAGCCCCAGCATTTT. It specifies CASGLGEGQPQHF. Full variable domain (remainder filled in from reference TRBV12-5 and TRBJ1-5): DARVTQTPRHKVTEMGQEVTMRCQPILGHNTVFWYRQTMMQGLELLAYFRNRAPLDDSGMPKDRFSAEMPDATLATLKIQPSEPRDSAVYFCASGLGEGQPQHFGDGTRLSIL.

The CDR3 loop is CASSLNGGVQEQYF. CDR3 bases: TGTGCCAGCAGTTTAAACGGAGGGGTCCAGGAGCAGTACTTC. The chain has TRBV27 and TRBJ2-7; weak D call: TRBD2 (6 bases). CDR3 length: 14 residues. Trimming cost V 2 bases and J 7 bases, with 15 bases left between them. CDR1 is MNHEY, CDR2 SMNVEV, per germline (reference sequence).

The V and J genes are TRBV11-2 and TRBJ1-2; 8 nucleotides line up with TRBD1. Germline trimming cut 10 bases from V and 6 bases from J; bases unmatched to any gene: 10. CDR1 and CDR2 from the germline V gene are SGHAT and FQNNGV. The CDR3 runs to 13 residues. CDR3 in amino acids: CAIKLDRADGYTF. In DNA, the CDR3 is TGTGCCATTAAACTGGACAGGGCCGATGGCTACACCTTC.

The chain links TRBV9 to TRBJ1-2; possibly TRBD1 for D (6 bases). This CDR3 comprises 15 residues. Between the trimmed V and J ends, which lost 7 bases and 4 bases, there was a span of 20 bases. From germline, CDR1 is SGDLS and CDR2 YYNGEE. In nucleotides, the CDR3 is TGTGCCAGCTCAGGGGCAGGGATTTTGACCTATGGCTACACCTTC. Translating it yields CASSGAGILTYGYTF.

V gene TRBV5-6 combines with J gene TRBJ1-3, with TRBD1 as a possible D gene (5 bases). The ends were cut back, 5 bases at V and 1 base at J, with 13 bases in the middle. The germline CDR1 and CDR2 sequences are SGHDT and YYEEEE. This CDR3 spans 15 amino acids. The CDR3 DNA sequence: TGTGCCAGCAGAACATACGGGGGTTCTGGAAACACCATATATTTT. It is translated as CASRTYGGSGNTIYF.

The rearrangement uses TRBV6-5 and TRBJ1-1, with D perhaps TRBD1 (6 bases). Trimming pared 0 bases from V and 8 bases from J, leaving 10 bases between. Germline values: CDR1 MNHEY, CDR2 SVGAGI. The CDR3 is 13 amino acids. CDR3 sequence (DNA): TGTGCCAGCAGTTACTCTTACGACAGGGAAGCTTTCTTT. It translates to CASSYSYDREAFF.

Only a few counts were recorded for this clone. The chain has TRBV11-2 and TRBJ1-4, with a tentative D call TRBD1 (5 bases). The germline V and J ends were trimmed by 6 bases and 4 bases, with 9 bases remaining between them. CDR1 SGHAT and CDR2 FQNNGV come from the germline V gene. This CDR3 has 13 residues. For the CDR3, the DNA is TGTGCCAGCAGTCCTCAGGGTAATGAAAAACTGTTTTTT. Translation gives CASSPQGNEKLFF. The full variable domain, completed using reference TRBV11-2 and TRBJ1-4, is EAGVAQSPRYKIIEKRQSVAFWCNPISGHATLYWYQQILGQGPKLLIQFQNNGVVDDSQLPKDRFSAERLKGVDSTLKIQPAKLEDSAVYLCASSPQGNEKLFFGSGTQLSVL.

The V call is TRBV30, the J call TRBJ1-3, with TRBD1 matching over 9 bases. With V trimmed by 2 bases and J by 8 bases, 7 bases remained unmatched. Germline CDR1 and CDR2: GTSNPN and SVGIG (reference sequence). This CDR3 has 14 residues. The CDR3 DNA sequence: TGTGCCTGGAGTATCTTAGACAGGGGGGACACCATATATTTT. It is translated as CAWSILDRGDTIYF. The full variable domain, with the rest looked up from reference TRBV30 and TRBJ1-3, is SQTIHQWPATLVQPVGSPLSLECTVEGTSNPNLYWYRQAAGRGLQLLFYSVGIGQISSEVPQNLSASRPQDRQFILSSKKLLLSDSGFYLCAWSILDRGDTIYFGEGSWLTVV.

This clone was observed a few times. This chain connects TRBV6-1 to TRBJ1-5; 7 positions match TRBD1. The V and J ends lost 4 bases and 3 bases, in that order; junction bases with no gene match: 6. This CDR3 region has 15 residues. CDR1 is MNHNS and CDR2 is SASEGT in the germline V gene. The DNA for the CDR3 is TGTGCCAGCAGTGGGGGGACAGCGAACAATCAGCCCCAGCATTTT. Amino acids: CASSGGTANNQPQHF.

V usage is TRBV27 and J usage is TRBJ2-1; 7 bases fit TRBD2. The length of the CDR3 is 14 residues. CDR1 and CDR2 (germline): MNHEY, SMNVEV (reference sequence). The V segment lost 5 bases and the J segment 4 bases; nucleotides outside the gene matches: 5. In DNA, the CDR3 is TGTGCCAGCAGTCCAGGACTAGAATACAATGAGCAGTTCTTC. This encodes CASSPGLEYNEQFF.

The V gene is TRBV4-3, the J gene TRBJ2-5; TRBD2 might be the D (5 bases). CDR3 length: 14 amino acids. Trimming took 3 bases from V and 5 from J, leaving 13 bases between them. The germline gives CDR1 LGHNA, CDR2 YSLEER. The chain's CDR3 is CASSQRDRGETQYF. CDR3 nucleotide sequence: TGCGCCAGCAGCCAGCGCGACCGGGGTGAGACCCAGTACTTC.

The chain links TRBV25-1 to TRBJ2-5; tentatively, D is TRBD1 (5 bases). In germline, CDR1 is MGHDK, CDR2 SYGVNS. V lost 4 bases and J lost 0, with 6 bases in between. This CDR3 comprises 13 residues. CDR3 sequence (DNA): TGTGCCAGCAGTGGGACACACCAAGAGACCCAGTACTTC. Its protein product is CASSGTHQETQYF.

The V gene is TRBV7-2, the J gene TRBJ2-5, with a weak D call TRBD1 (5 bases). CDR1 and CDR2 from the germline V gene are SGHTA and FQGNSA. V lost 1 base to trimming and J lost 0 bases, with 6 bases between them. This CDR3 comprises 14 residues. The CDR3 loop is CASSLGQHQETQYF. The CDR3 coding sequence is TGTGCCAGCAGCTTAGGACAGCACCAAGAGACCCAGTACTTC.

The V gene is TRBV9, the J gene TRBJ1-4; D perhaps matches TRBD1 (6 bases). This CDR3 has 15 amino acids. Germline V gene sequence: CDR1 SGDLS, CDR2 YYNGEE. With 2 bases removed from V and 3 bases from J, the gap between germline ends came to 11 bases. The CDR3 is CASSVGQLPNEKLFF. Here the CDR3 DNA reads TGTGCCAGCAGCGTTGGACAGCTACCTAATGAAAAACTGTTTTTT.

The CDR3 bases are TGCGCCAGCAGCCAAGACGCCAGCGGAGGGGAAGCTTTCTTT. This encodes CASSQDASGGEAFF. The chain couples TRBV4-3 to TRBJ1-1; no reliable D call. Germline loops: CDR1 LGHNA, CDR2 YSLEER. The germline V and J ends were trimmed by 0 bases and 8 bases, with 13 bases remaining between them. The CDR3 has 14 residues.

This clone was found a few times. V gene TRBV15 combines with J gene TRBJ2-7; 7 positions agree with TRBD1. V was clipped by 2 bases and J by 2 bases; unmatched bases: 12. Germline V gives CDR1 LNHNV, CDR2 YYDKDF (reference sequence). This CDR3 has 17 amino acids. CDR3 in DNA: TGTGCCACCAGCAGACTGGGTGGGACAGAAAAAACCTACGAGCAGTACTTC. Its translation: CATSRLGGTEKTYEQYF.

This chain joins TRBV5-6 and TRBJ2-7, with D perhaps matching TRBD2 (6 bases). The ends were cut back, 2 bases at V and 3 bases at J, with 12 bases in the middle. The CDR3 has 14 residues. CDR1 and CDR2 (germline): SGHDT, YYEEEE. In nucleotides, the CDR3 is TGTGCCAGCAGCTTTGACCTAGCGCTCTACGAGCAGTACTTC. Encoded protein: CASSFDLALYEQYF.